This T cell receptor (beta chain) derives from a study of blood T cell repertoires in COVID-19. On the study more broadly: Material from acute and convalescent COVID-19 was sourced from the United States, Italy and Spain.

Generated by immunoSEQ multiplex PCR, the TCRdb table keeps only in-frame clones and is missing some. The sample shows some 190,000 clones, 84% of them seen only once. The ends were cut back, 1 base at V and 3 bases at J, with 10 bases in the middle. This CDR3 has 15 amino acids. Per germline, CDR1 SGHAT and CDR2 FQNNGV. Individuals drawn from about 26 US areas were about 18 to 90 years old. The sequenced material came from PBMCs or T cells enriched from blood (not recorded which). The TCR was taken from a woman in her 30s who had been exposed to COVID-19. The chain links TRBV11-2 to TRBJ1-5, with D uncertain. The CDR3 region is CASSLGPQINQPQHF. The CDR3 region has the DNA TGTGCCAGCAGCTTAGGGCCGCAAATCAATCAGCCCCAGCATTTT.